A single sample is the source of the 15 T cell receptor beta chains below, sequenced in a study of blood T cell repertoires in COVID-19. Sequenced by immunoSEQ multiplex PCR; TCRdb stores in-frame clones only, minus some. The sample has under 300,000 clones, roughly 88% seen once; the top ten hold 3%. The specimen sequenced was peripheral blood. These receptors were taken from a woman in her twenties or thirties with active or convalescent COVID-19.

The chain is built from TRBV4-3 and TRBJ2-1; 12 bases are shared with TRBD2. The CDR3 runs 15 residues. The trim removed 4 bases at V and 8 bases at J, leaving 6 bases unmatched. Per the germline V gene, CDR1 is LGHNA and CDR2 is YSLEER. The CDR3 DNA reads as TGCGCCAGCAGCCTAGGACTAGCGGGGCGCGATGAGCAGTTCTTC. Its translation is CASSLGLAGRDEQFF.

The chain carries TRBV10-3 and TRBJ2-7; TRBD1 agrees at 9 bases. V lost 3 bases and J lost 1; bases outside the gene matches: 4. CDR1 ENHRY and CDR2 SYGVKD come from the germline V gene. This CDR3 comprises 15 residues. The CDR3 nucleotides are TGTGCCATCAGTGATACAGGGGGCCTTTCCTACGAGCAGTACTTC. Its protein product is CAISDTGGLSYEQYF.

In this sample, this clone turned up many times. This chain uses TRBV2 with TRBJ2-3, with 8 bases aligning to TRBD2. CDR1 is SNHLY and CDR2 is FYNNEI in the germline V gene. The CDR3 consists of 17 residues. The J segment lost 2 bases and the V segment lost 5 bases, leaving 12 bases of the junction unmatched. The CDR3 region has the DNA TGTGCCAGCAGTCTCACCTTGGGCGGGGGGATCACAGATACGCAGTATTTT. Translating it yields CASSLTLGGGITDTQYF.

CDR3 loop: CASSLRQGGNNQPQHF. The CDR3 nucleotides read TGTGCCAGTAGTCTTCGACAGGGGGGGAACAATCAGCCCCAGCATTTT. The J gene is TRBJ1-5, the V gene TRBV19; 9 bases are shared with TRBD1. Trimming took 5 bases from V and 3 from J; bases not matched to a gene: 8. The CDR3 runs to 16 residues. Per the germline V gene, CDR1 is LNHDA and CDR2 is SQIVND (reference sequence). The entire variable domain, with the rest obtained from reference TRBV19 and TRBJ1-5, is as follows: DGGITQSPKYLFRKEGQNVTLSCEQNLNHDAMYWYRQDPGQGLRLIYYSQIVNDFQKGDIAEGYSVSREKKESFPLTVTSAQKNPTAFYLCASSLRQGGNNQPQHFGDGTRLSIL.

This chain uses TRBV4-3 with TRBJ2-3, with 8 nucleotides matching TRBD2. Germline lookup yields CDR1 LGHNA and CDR2 YSLEER. The CDR3 contains 19 residues. Trimming took 1 base from V and 3 from J; bases not matched to a gene: 15. CDR3 sequence: CASSQVARWMAGGTDTQYF. In nucleotides, the CDR3 is TGCGCCAGCAGCCAAGTGGCCCGTTGGATGGCGGGGGGTACAGATACGCAGTATTTT.

This chain links TRBV30 with TRBJ1-6; weak D call: TRBD1 (5 bases). The CDR3 is 13 residues long. Looked up from germline, CDR1 is GTSNPN and CDR2 is SVGIG (reference sequence). V was pared by 1 base and J by 8 bases, with 9 bases between. The CDR3 sequence is CAWSAGGDSPLHF. CDR3 nucleotide sequence: TGTGCCTGGAGTGCCGGGGGGGATTCACCCCTCCACTTT. Complete variable domain (other parts from reference TRBV30 and TRBJ1-6): SQTIHQWPATLVQPVGSPLSLECTVEGTSNPNLYWYRQAAGRGLQLLFYSVGIGQISSEVPQNLSASRPQDRQFILSSKKLLLSDSGFYLCAWSAGGDSPLHFGNGTRLTVT.

The rearrangement links TRBV7-3 to TRBJ2-3; tentative D call: TRBD2 (5 bases). The CDR3 contains 14 residues. Trimming removed 7 bases from V and 4 bases from J, with 15 bases in between. CDR1 SGHTA and CDR2 FQGTGA come from the germline V gene. CDR3 loop: CASTLRVGPDTQYF. In nucleotides, the CDR3 is TGTGCCAGCACCTTGCGGGTGGGCCCAGATACGCAGTATTTT.

The chain uses TRBV4-1 and TRBJ2-1, with 12 bases that match TRBD2. The V and J ends lost 0 bases and 5 bases, in that order; junction bases with no gene match: 8. Germline lookup yields CDR1 MGHRA and CDR2 YSYEKL. The CDR3 is 18 amino acids. The CDR3 nucleotides are TGCGCCAGCAGCCAAGAGGGACTAGCGGGTTTCGTAGACAATGAGCAGTTCTTC. Protein sequence: CASSQEGLAGFVDNEQFF.

The rearrangement uses TRBV28 and TRBJ2-1, with D tentatively TRBD1 (5 bases). The CDR3 covers 15 residues. In germline, CDR1 is MDHEN, CDR2 SYDVKM. Trimming removed 7 bases at V and 0 bases at J, with 13 bases between. The CDR3 DNA reads TGTGCCAGCACCCTCGGCCAGGGCTCCTACAATGAGCAGTTCTTC. Encoded protein: CASTLGQGSYNEQFF.

The rearrangement uses TRBV6-6 and TRBJ2-1; 12 nucleotides align to TRBD2. The CDR3 has 16 amino acids. V shed 5 bases and J 3 bases; nucleotides not matched to a gene: 5. From germline, CDR1 is MNHNY and CDR2 SVGAGI (reference sequence). The CDR3 nucleotides are TGTGCCAGCAGTACCTCGACTAGCGGGGGCTACAATGAGCAGTTCTTC. Translation: CASSTSTSGGYNEQFF.

This clone was recorded only once. Other DNA sequences within the sample encode an identical CDR3. The chain couples TRBV9 to TRBJ2-7; 9 bases agree with TRBD1. Trimming removed 0 bases from V and 1 base from J; junction bases left unmatched: 2. CDR1 SGDLS and CDR2 YYNGEE come from the germline V gene. The CDR3 has 15 residues. The DNA for the CDR3 is TGTGCCAGCAGCGTAGGGGGGACAGGGTCCTACGAGCAGTACTTC. Translating it yields CASSVGGTGSYEQYF.

The V and J genes are TRBV5-6 and TRBJ2-6, with TRBD2 identical over 7 bases. Trimming removed 4 bases from V and 0 bases from J; junction bases left unmatched: 7. Germline CDR1 is SGHDT and CDR2 is YYEEEE. This CDR3 contains 17 residues. The CDR3 DNA follows: TGTGCCAGCAGCGGGGGAGGGACGCTCTCTGGGGCCAACGTCCTGACTTTC. Amino acids: CASSGGGTLSGANVLTF. Based on the CDR3 plus reference TRBV5-6 and TRBJ2-6, the full variable domain is DAGVTQSPTHLIKTRGQQVTLRCSPKSGHDTVSWYQQALGQGPQFIFQYYEEEERQRGNFPDRFSGHQFPNYSSELNVNALLLGDSALYLCASSGGGTLSGANVLTFGAGSRLTVL.

V is TRBV2 and J is TRBJ1-2, with 11 bases identical to TRBD1. V was pared by 6 bases and J by 1 base, with 10 bases of the junction left unmatched. The CDR3 is made up of 17 amino acids. The germline CDR1 and CDR2 sequences are SNHLY and FYNNEI. This chain's CDR3 is CASSPGQGAGYNYGYTF. CDR3 sequence (DNA): TGTGCCAGCAGCCCCGGACAGGGGGCTGGCTATAACTATGGCTACACCTTC. Full variable domain (outside the CDR3, taken from reference TRBV2 and TRBJ1-2): EPEVTQTPSHQVTQMGQEVILRCVPISNHLYFYWYRQILGQKVEFLVSFYNNEISEKSEIFDDQFSVERPDGSNFTLKIRSTKLEDSAMYFCASSPGQGAGYNYGYTFGSGTRLTVV.

This chain uses TRBV7-2 with TRBJ2-7; D perhaps matches TRBD1 (5 bases). The germline gives CDR1 SGHTA, CDR2 FQGNSA. The V gene lost 5 bases and the J gene lost 3 bases, with 14 bases spanning the gap. The CDR3 length is 14 residues. CDR3 in amino acids: CASSHKGRVYEQYF. Here the CDR3 DNA reads TGTGCCAGCAGCCACAAGGGCAGGGTCTACGAGCAGTACTTC.

The chain combines TRBV14 with TRBJ2-1; D may be TRBD2 (7 bases). This CDR3 is built from 16 residues. The germline gives CDR1 SGHDN, CDR2 FVKESK. Trimming pared 1 base from V and 3 bases from J, leaving 13 bases between. The CDR3 DNA sequence: TGTGCCAGCAGCCAAGTCGCGGGGGCCCTCTACAATGAGCAGTTCTTC. This translates into CASSQVAGALYNEQFF.